This T cell receptor beta chain was sequenced during a study of shared clonotypes between healthy human individuals (TCRdb year 2020). Background on the whole study: The cohort comprised a couple of women and a few men aged 18 to 49 years. For each donor, three plates each were used for CD4 naive and CD4 memory, two plates were used for CD8 naive, and one plate was used for CD8 memory. To estimate repertoire size and how much clonotypes are shared between individuals, the study performed deep sequencing of blood TCR repertoires from a few healthy adults. Different laboratories and diverse techniques were used to prepare libraries and sequence TCR repertoires, to increase sequencing depth and limit assay-specific biases. Per donor, leukapheresis produced somewhere between about 0.94 and 9 billion PBMCs.

Overall results and qualifications from the work: Roughly 5.2% of naive CD4, around 3.5% of naive CD8, about 2.1% of memory CD4, and about 0.4% of memory CD8 clonotypes were shared across a handful of donors. Compared with non-shared clonotypes, clonotypes shared by all four sorted-subset donors had higher generation probabilities. Incomplete sequencing was indicated by rarefaction of sorted-subset datasets, despite the large sequencing depth. Because the study included only a small number of donors, the genetic and exposure-history diversity represented was limited. Only blood was sampled, and tissue TCR repertoires likely differ from those in blood. Pairwise subsampling led to the expectation that sequencing depth would affect the degree of clonotype sharing among donors. Naive subsets generally had larger estimated clonotype richness than memory subsets.

Using the deep immunoSEQ assay, TCR CDR3 regions were amplified from genomic DNA by multiplex PCR. Extracted genomic DNA from each cell subset was spread evenly across all wells of several immunoSEQ 96-well plates, with each plate serving as a replicate. Each replicate PCR for sorted subsets received approximately 220 ng genomic DNA, equal to about 30,000 T cell genomes. The purified libraries were quantified using a Qubit 3.0 fluorometer, sized with a Bioanalyzer 2100, and then quantified again using the KAPA Library Quantification kit. Every immunoSEQ 96-well plate was sequenced on a dedicated single-read 150-cycle Illumina NextSeq 550 flow cell. On the study's bioinformatics: Because only junctional sequences without quality scores were contained in the immunoSEQ output, filtering matching that applied to full-length reads could not be performed. To assign V/J genes and CDR3, sequences were annotated against IMGT germline references using PyIR, a Python wrapper for IgBLAST v1.9. Any read was removed if the V/J assignment was weak (E-value above 1e-6), the CDR3 was missing, or the read contained stop codons, out-of-frame junctions, or ambiguous translated residues. V3J clonotypes were defined by identical inferred V gene, J gene, and CDR3 amino acid sequence. Percentage overlap between repertoires was computed as shared unique clonotypes divided by the size of the smaller repertoire. Repertoire richness was assessed with RTK rarefaction, the Chao1 estimator, and Recon v2.1 estimates of unobserved clonotypes. For all TCRbeta clonotypes obtained by the gDNA method from a few donors, generation probabilities were computed with OLGA. The immuneACCESS repertoire file appears here via TCRdb, limited to in-frame rearrangements. These files lack a portion of the clones; in checked studies, under half of the deficit traces to unresolved V genes, and the cause of the others is not known. Clone size and V and J calls were adopted from that table, with D and trimming inferred from the DNA. The sample has millions of clones on record, just over 90% of them singletons. The leading ten clones occupy over 0.12% of the sample.

Based on the germline V gene (reference sequence), the CDR1 and CDR2 sequences are MNHEY and SMNVEV. The CDR3 runs 14 residues from the cysteine to the phenylalanine. Only the CDR3 region is kept as DNA, spanning 42 bases read in frame from base 1. V and J lose 6 bases and 1 base, and a span of 12 bases separates them. Healthy HIV-negative adults with no recently reported acute infections or vaccinations were included as donors. Every donor was a Caucasian adult residing in Nashville, Tennessee, USA. CD4+ T cells were enriched through magnetic negative selection, after which naive cells were positively selected on CD45RA and the remaining negative fraction served as the memory subset. After blood collection by leukapheresis, PBMCs were isolated using Ficoll-Histopaque density gradient centrifugation and then cryopreserved in the vapor phase of liquid nitrogen. Purity and quantity of every magnetically sorted T cell population were checked by analytical flow cytometry. Each sorted fraction had its genomic DNA isolated and then quantified by UV absorbance on a Nanodrop 2000c.

On this clone: No antigen is known for it. It has no much larger one-base neighbor in the sample; base qualities were not kept.

In this chain, TRBV27 is recombined with TRBJ1-2, with the D gene uncertain. This receptor was identified in a man younger than 35 in good health. The sample comprised naive CD4+ T cells sorted from blood. According to the study, the label for this sample's cell subset or site signals: CD45RA+ positively selected. The CDR3: CASSQDGVNYGYTF. The nucleotides are TGTGCCAGCAGCCAGGACGGGGTTAACTATGGCTACACCTTC.